This T cell receptor (beta chain) comes out of a study of shared clonotypes between healthy human individuals (dated by TCRdb to 2018 to 2021). With respect to the entire study: Three men and a couple of women, aged 18 to 49 years, made up the cohort. For each donor, three plates each were used for CD4 naive and CD4 memory, two plates were used for CD8 naive, and one plate was used for CD8 memory. To estimate repertoire size and how much clonotype sharing occurs between individuals, the study deeply sequenced the blood TCR repertoires of five or six healthy adults. To increase sequencing depth and limit assay-specific biases, different laboratories used diverse techniques to prepare libraries and sequence TCR repertoires. Between about 0.9 and 8.9 billion PBMCs per donor were obtained by leukapheresis. General conclusions and limits of the study: Compared with non-shared clonotypes, the clonotypes found in all four sorted-subset donors had higher generation probabilities. Only blood was sampled, and tissue TCR repertoires likely differ from those in blood. Pairwise subsampling indicated that sequencing depth was expected to affect the degree of clonotype sharing among donors. Estimated clonotype richness was generally larger for naive than for memory subsets. When four donors were compared, the shared fraction of clonotypes was about 5.4% for naive CD4, 3% to 4% for naive CD8, about 2.4% for memory CD4, and roughly 0.4% for memory CD8. The genetic and exposure-history diversity represented was limited by the small number of donors. Rarefaction of sorted-subset datasets indicated incomplete sequencing despite the large sequencing depth.

With respect to this clone: Its antigen remains unidentified. One base away there is no much larger clone; base qualities are not given.

A distance of 8 bases separates the germline ends of V and J, which lose 2 bases and 4 bases respectively. CDR3 length: 13 amino acids, cysteine to phenylalanine. Only the CDR3 DNA stays, 39 bases, in frame from base 1. Based on the germline V gene (reference sequence), the CDR1 and CDR2 sequences are SEHNR and FQNEAQ. The donors were healthy, HIV-negative adults who had no recently reported acute infections or vaccinations. Every donor was a Caucasian adult living in Nashville, Tennessee, USA. CD4+ T cells were enriched through magnetic negative selection, after which naive cells were positively selected on CD45RA and the remaining negative fraction served as the memory subset. Blood was obtained by leukapheresis, after which PBMCs were separated by Ficoll-Histopaque density gradient centrifugation and cryopreserved in liquid nitrogen vapor phase. Analytical flow cytometry was used to check the purity and quantity of every magnetically sorted T cell population. From each sorted fraction, genomic DNA was isolated and quantified by UV absorbance on a Nanodrop 2000c.

Using the deep immunoSEQ assay, TCR CDR3 regions were amplified from genomic DNA by multiplex PCR. Genomic DNA extracted from each cell subset was distributed evenly over all wells of several immunoSEQ 96-well plates, and each plate served as one replicate. For sorted subsets, approximately 190 ng genomic DNA, equal to 25,000 to 35,000 T cell genomes, was loaded into each replicate PCR. The purified libraries were quantified using a Qubit 3.0 fluorometer, sized with a Bioanalyzer 2100, and then quantified again using the KAPA Library Quantification kit. Every immunoSEQ 96-well plate was sequenced on a separate single-read 150-cycle Illumina NextSeq 550 flow cell. The authors' analysis ran thus. Because only junctional sequences without quality scores were contained in the immunoSEQ output, filtering matching that applied to full-length reads could not be performed. Sequences were annotated with PyIR, a Python wrapper for IgBLAST v1.9, using IMGT germline references to assign V/J genes and CDR3. Any read was removed if the V/J assignment was weak (E-value above 1e-6), the CDR3 was missing, or the read contained stop codons, out-of-frame junctions, or ambiguous translated residues. V3J clonotypes were defined by identical inferred V gene, J gene, and CDR3 amino acid sequence. To compute the percentage overlap between repertoires, the number of shared unique clonotypes was divided by the size of the smaller repertoire. Repertoire richness was assessed with RTK rarefaction, the Chao1 estimator, and Recon v2.1 estimates of unobserved clonotypes. For all TCRbeta clonotypes obtained by the gDNA method from a few donors, generation probabilities were computed with OLGA. The immuneACCESS repertoire file appears here via TCRdb, limited to in-frame rearrangements. These files lack a portion of the clones; in checked studies, under half of the deficit traces to unresolved V genes, and the cause of the others is not known. That table gives V, J and clone size, and the DNA gave D and trimming. Counted in this sample were 1,400,000 or so clones; approximately 98.5% of them appeared once. The top ten hold approximately 0.4% of the sample.

The receptor's source is a man aged 25-40 years in good health. The sequencing input was naive CD4+ T cells sorted from blood. The intended sense of this specimen's cell subset or site label: CD45RA+ positively selected. This sequence uses TRBV7-9 and TRBJ2-5; the D gene remains uncertain. CDR3 reads: CASSLRTLETQYF. The bases are TGTGCCAGCAGCTTAAGGACCCTAGAGACCCAGTACTTC.